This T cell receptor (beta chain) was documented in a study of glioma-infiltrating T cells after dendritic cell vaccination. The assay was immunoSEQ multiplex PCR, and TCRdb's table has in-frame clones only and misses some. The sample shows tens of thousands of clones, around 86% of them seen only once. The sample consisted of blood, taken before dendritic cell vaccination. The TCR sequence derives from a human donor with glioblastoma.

The CDR3 is CASSPPTPGLDQETQYF. The CDR3 DNA is TGTGCCAGCTCACCACCGACACCGGGACTAGACCAAGAGACCCAGTACTTC. The V gene is TRBV18, the J gene TRBJ2-5; 8 bases align to TRBD2. Germline values: CDR1 KGHSH, CDR2 LQKENI. The CDR3 extends over 17 amino acids. V lost 0 bases to trimming and J lost 0 bases; unmatched junction nucleotides: 6.